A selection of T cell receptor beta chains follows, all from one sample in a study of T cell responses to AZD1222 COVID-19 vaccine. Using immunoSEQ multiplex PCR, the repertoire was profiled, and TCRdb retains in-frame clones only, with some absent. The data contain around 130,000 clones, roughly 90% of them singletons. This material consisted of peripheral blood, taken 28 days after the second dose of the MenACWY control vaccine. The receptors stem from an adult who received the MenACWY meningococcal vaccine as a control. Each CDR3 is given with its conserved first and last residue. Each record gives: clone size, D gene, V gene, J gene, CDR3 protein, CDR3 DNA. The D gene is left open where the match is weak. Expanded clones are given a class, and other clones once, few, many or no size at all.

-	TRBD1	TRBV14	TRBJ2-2	CASSQSRAGTGGSGELFF	TGTGCCAGCAGCCAAAGTCGGGCCGGGACAGGGGGCTCCGGGGAGCTGTTTTTT
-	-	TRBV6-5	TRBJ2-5	CASSLGLQETQYF	TGTGCCAGCAGTCTAGGCCTCCAAGAGACCCAGTACTTC
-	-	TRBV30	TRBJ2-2	CAWKGWVTGELFF	TGTGCCTGGAAGGGGTGGGTCACCGGGGAGCTGTTTTTT
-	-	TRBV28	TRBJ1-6	CASGLSVSWVSRSYNSPLHF	TGTGCCAGCGGTTTAAGCGTCAGTTGGGTCAGCCGCTCCTATAATTCACCCCTCCACTTT
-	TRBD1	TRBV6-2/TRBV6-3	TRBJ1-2	CASSHLGQGDGYTF	TGTGCCAGCAGCCACCTGGGACAGGGCGATGGCTACACCTTC
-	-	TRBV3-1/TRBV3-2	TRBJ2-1	CASSQTDLPGGNEQFF	TGTGCCAGCAGCCAGACCGACTTGCCCGGGGGCAATGAGCAGTTCTTC
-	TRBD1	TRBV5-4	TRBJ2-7	CASSPGQGNYEQYF	TGTGCCAGCAGCCCGGGACAGGGGAATTACGAGCAGTACTTC
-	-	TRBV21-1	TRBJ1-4	CASSKVPLPFHEKLFF	TGTGCCAGCAGCAAAGTCCCCTTACCCTTCCATGAAAAACTGTTTTTT
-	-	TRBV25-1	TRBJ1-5	CASSPGDPTRPQHF	TGTGCCAGCAGCCCAGGGGACCCCACGAGGCCCCAGCATTTT
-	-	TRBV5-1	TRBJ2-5	CASSARTLETQYF	TGCGCCAGCAGCGCGAGGACCCTCGAGACCCAGTACTTC
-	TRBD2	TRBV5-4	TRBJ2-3	CASSLILLAGVADTQYF	TGTGCCAGCAGCTTGATTCTCCTAGCGGGAGTGGCAGATACGCAGTATTTT
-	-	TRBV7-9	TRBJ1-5	CASSLDGFNQPQHF	TGTGCCAGCAGCCTGGACGGATTCAATCAGCCCCAGCATTTT
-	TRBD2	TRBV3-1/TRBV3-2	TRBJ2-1	CASSPASGSSNEQFF	TGTGCCAGCAGCCCGGCTAGCGGGAGCTCCAATGAGCAGTTCTTC
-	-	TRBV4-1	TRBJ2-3	CASSQDVGWDTQYF	TGCGCCAGCAGCCAAGATGTGGGTTGGGATACGCAGTATTTT
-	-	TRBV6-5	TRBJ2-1	CASSYPGRTNEQFF	TGTGCCAGCAGTTACCCAGGACGGACCAATGAGCAGTTCTTC
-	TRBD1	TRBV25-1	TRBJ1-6	CASSEFRDRNSPLHF	TGTGCCAGCAGTGAATTCCGGGACAGAAATTCACCCCTCCACTTT
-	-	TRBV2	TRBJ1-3	CASSDTPRSSKGNTIYF	TGTGCCAGCAGTGATACCCCCCGTAGTAGCAAAGGAAACACCATATATTTT
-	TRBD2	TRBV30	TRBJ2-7	CAWSVPSSGNYEQYF	TGTGCCTGGAGTGTACCGTCTAGCGGGAACTACGAGCAGTACTTC
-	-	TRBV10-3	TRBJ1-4	CAISGEAGFNEKLFF	TGTGCCATCAGTGGGGAAGCGGGGTTTAATGAAAAACTGTTTTTT
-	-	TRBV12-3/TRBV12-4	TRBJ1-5	CASSKRVVQPQHF	TGTGCCAGCAGCAAAAGAGTAGTTCAGCCCCAGCATTTT
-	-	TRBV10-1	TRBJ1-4	CASSRTTNEKLFF	TGCGCCAGCAGCCGGACAACTAATGAAAAACTGTTTTTT
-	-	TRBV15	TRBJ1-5	CATSSRRDKNSNQPQHF	TGTGCCACCAGCAGCCGACGGGACAAAAATAGCAATCAGCCCCAGCATTTT
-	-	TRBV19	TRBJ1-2	CASRPGNYGYTF	TGTGCCAGCCGGCCAGGTAACTATGGCTACACCTTC
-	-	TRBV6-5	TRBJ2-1	CASSRGSSYNEQFF	TGTGCCAGCTCTAGGGGGAGCTCCTACAATGAGCAGTTCTTC
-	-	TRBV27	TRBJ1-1	CASNGRLNTEAFF	TGTGCCAGCAACGGCCGATTGAACACTGAAGCTTTCTTT
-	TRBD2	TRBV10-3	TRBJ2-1	CAISVTSGPYNEQFF	TGTGCCATCAGTGTCACTAGCGGTCCCTACAATGAGCAGTTCTTC
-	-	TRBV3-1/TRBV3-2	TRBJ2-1	CASSRWGDSNNEQFF	TGTGCCAGCAGCCGATGGGGGGACTCAAACAATGAGCAGTTCTTC
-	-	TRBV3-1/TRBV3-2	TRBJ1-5	CASSQQGRNQPQHF	TGTGCCAGCAGCCAGCAGGGTCGCAATCAGCCCCAGCATTTT
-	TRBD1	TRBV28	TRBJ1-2	CASSQISQGAYGYTF	TGTGCCAGCAGTCAAATTTCCCAGGGGGCATATGGCTACACCTTC
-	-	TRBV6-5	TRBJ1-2	CASSYGGTGYTF	TGTGCCAGCAGTTACGGGGGGACCGGCTACACCTTC
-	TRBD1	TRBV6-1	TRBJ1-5	CASRPGTGNNQPQHF	TGTGCCAGCAGACCCGGGACAGGGAACAATCAGCCCCAGCATTTT
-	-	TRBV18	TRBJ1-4	CASSDTGANEKLFF	TGTGCCAGCTCAGACACAGGAGCTAATGAAAAACTGTTTTTT
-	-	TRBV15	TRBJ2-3	CATSRVVKPLKGTDTQYF	TGTGCCACCAGCAGAGTGGTTAAGCCCTTGAAGGGCACAGATACGCAGTATTTT
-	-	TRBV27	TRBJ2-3	CASSLYPQSTDTQYF	TGTGCCAGCAGTTTATACCCTCAGAGCACAGATACGCAGTATTTT
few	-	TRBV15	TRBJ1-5	CATSGEYSNQPQHF	TGTGCCACCAGCGGGGAGTATAGCAATCAGCCCCAGCATTTT
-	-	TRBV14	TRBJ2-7	CASSKGPRYEQYF	TGTGCCAGCAGCAAGGGACCGCGCTACGAGCAGTACTTC
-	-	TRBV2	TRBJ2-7	CASRPLDSRYEQYF	TGTGCCAGCAGGCCTTTGGACAGCAGATACGAGCAGTACTTC
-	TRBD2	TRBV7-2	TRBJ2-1	CASSLGGGLAGGYNEQFF	TGTGCCAGCAGCTTAGGCGGGGGACTAGCGGGAGGGTACAATGAGCAGTTCTTC
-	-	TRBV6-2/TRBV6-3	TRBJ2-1	CASSREAVVYNEQFF	TGTGCCAGCAGTCGGGAAGCAGTGGTATACAATGAGCAGTTCTTC
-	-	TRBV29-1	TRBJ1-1	CSVESARGNTEAFF	TGCAGCGTTGAAAGCGCCCGGGGAAACACTGAAGCTTTCTTT
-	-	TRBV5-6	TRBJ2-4	CASSPPRGRGLAKNIQYF	TGTGCCAGCAGCCCACCCCGCGGGCGGGGGCTAGCCAAAAACATTCAGTACTTC
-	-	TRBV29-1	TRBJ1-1	CSVGGGVGEFFTEAFF	TGCAGCGTGGGTGGTGGGGTGGGGGAGTTTTTCACTGAAGCTTTCTTT
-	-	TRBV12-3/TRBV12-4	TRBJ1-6	CASSGTNSPLHF	TGTGCCAGCAGTGGGACCAATTCACCCCTCCACTTT
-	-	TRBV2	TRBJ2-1	CASSVMSGEQFF	TGTGCCAGCAGTGTCATGTCAGGGGAGCAGTTCTTC
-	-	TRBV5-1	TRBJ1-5	CASSLAGSLFQPQHF	TGCGCCAGCAGCTTGGCCGGAAGCCTATTTCAGCCCCAGCATTTT
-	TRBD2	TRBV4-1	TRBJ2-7	CASSQRLAGTYEQYF	TGCGCCAGCAGCCAGAGACTAGCGGGAACCTACGAGCAGTACTTC
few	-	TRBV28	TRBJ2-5	CASTTGQETQYF	TGTGCCAGCACGACCGGACAAGAGACCCAGTACTTC
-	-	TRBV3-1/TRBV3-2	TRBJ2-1	CASSQGGQYNEQFF	TGTGCCAGCAGCCAAGGTGGCCAATACAATGAGCAGTTCTTC
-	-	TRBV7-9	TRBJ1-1	CASSLASGLEAFF	TGTGCCAGCAGCTTAGCTTCAGGGCTTGAAGCTTTCTTT
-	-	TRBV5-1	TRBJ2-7	CASSLASTQPSYYEQYF	TGCGCCAGCAGCTTGGCCTCAACCCAGCCGTCTTACTACGAGCAGTACTTC
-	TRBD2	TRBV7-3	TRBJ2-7	CASSSAGGPGEQYF	TGTGCCAGCAGCTCAGCGGGAGGGCCAGGGGAGCAGTACTTC
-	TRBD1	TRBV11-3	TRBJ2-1	CASSLGQGGDEQFF	TGTGCCAGCAGCCTGGGACAGGGAGGCGATGAGCAGTTCTTC
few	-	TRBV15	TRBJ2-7	CATSRDGTASYEQYF	TGTGCCACCAGCAGAGACGGGACGGCCTCCTACGAGCAGTACTTC
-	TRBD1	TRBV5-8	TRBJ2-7	CASSLDRGYEQYF	TGTGCCAGCAGCTTGGACAGGGGCTACGAGCAGTACTTC